One sample yielded the 9 T cell receptor beta chains listed below, sequenced in a study of CD8 T cells in Susac syndrome. An amount of RNA that ranged from about 0.45 to 1 ug was reverse transcribed with random hexamers. TCRdb re-called the immunoSEQ multiplex PCR reads with MiXCR, one entry per CDR3 protein. The sample records 69,000 or so distinct CDR3 sequences, 94% being singletons. The sequencing input was CD8+ T cells from PBMCs. The receptors shown here come from a human donor with multiple sclerosis.

The chain is built from TRBV12-3 or TRBV12-4 and TRBJ1-5, with 9 bases fitting TRBD1. The junction had 9 bases not matched to a gene; V was cut back by 6 bases and J by 6 bases. This CDR3 region has 15 residues. CDR3: CASSWGQGGSQPQHF. The CDR3 coding sequence is TGTGCCAGCAGCTGGGGACAGGGCGGTAGTCAGCCCCAGCATTTT.

This rearrangement joins TRBV5-6 to TRBJ2-1; D is possibly TRBD2 (5 bases). The germline V and J ends were trimmed by 3 bases and 4 bases, with 8 bases remaining between them. CDR3 length: 13 amino acids. Germline-derived CDR1 and CDR2 are SGHDT and YYEEEE. The CDR3, as DNA: TGTGCCAGCAGCTCGGAGGTATACAATGAGCAGTTCTTC. This encodes CASSSEVYNEQFF.

V and J are TRBV3-1 and TRBJ2-7; the D call may be TRBD1 or TRBD2 (6 bases each). V dropped 0 bases and J dropped 4 bases, with 16 bases sitting between them. The CDR3 covers 16 residues. Germline assignment: CDR1 LGHDT and CDR2 YNNKEL (reference sequence). The CDR3 DNA is TGTGCCAGCAGCCAAGATCGAGGGGGGCTAATTTACGAGCAGTACTTC. It specifies CASSQDRGGLIYEQYF.

The CDR3 nucleotides are TGTGCCAGCAGTTTGCTCAAGGGGGCGGATGAGCAGTTCTTC. Translating it yields CASSLLKGADEQFF. The V call is TRBV27, the J call TRBJ2-1, with 7 positions matching TRBD1. CDR1 is MNHEY, CDR2 SMNVEV, per germline (reference sequence). Losses at the gene ends were 3 bases for V and 8 bases for J; bases not matched to a gene: 7. The CDR3 contains 14 residues.

The chain links TRBV13 to TRBJ2-7; TRBD2 might be the D (5 bases). CDR1 and CDR2 (germline): PRHDT, FYEKMQ (reference sequence). Trimming removed 4 bases at V and 0 bases at J, with 16 bases between. The CDR3 covers 16 residues. CDR3 nucleotide sequence: TGTGCCAGCAGCTCCCGAATTTGGACTGACTCCTACGAGCAGTACTTC. Translating gives CASSSRIWTDSYEQYF. The full variable domain, completed using reference TRBV13 and TRBJ2-7, is AAGVIQSPRHLIKEKRETATLKCYPIPRHDTVYWYQQGPGQDPQFLISFYEKMQSDKGSIPDRFSAQQFSDYHSELNMSSLELGDSALYFCASSSRIWTDSYEQYFGPGTRLTVT.

This chain uses TRBV7-8 with TRBJ1-3; tentative D call: TRBD1 (6 bases). The CDR3 consists of 15 residues. Germline CDR1 and CDR2: SGHVS and FQNEAQ. Deletions cut 5 bases from V and 0 bases from J, with 11 bases between. CDR3 protein: CASSKGESSGNTIYF. The CDR3 DNA reads as TGTGCCAGCAGCAAGGGGGAGTCCTCTGGAAACACCATATATTTT.

The rearrangement links TRBV15 to TRBJ2-3; TRBD2 might be the D (6 bases). Per germline, CDR1 LNHNV and CDR2 YYDKDF (reference sequence). Trimming stripped 3 bases from V and 5 bases from J, with 15 bases between. The CDR3 length is 15 residues. CDR3 residues: CATSSYVGGVDTQYF. DNA of the CDR3: TGTGCCACCAGCAGTTATGTCGGGGGAGTAGATACGCAGTATTTT.

The V and J genes are TRBV25-1 and TRBJ1-2; D perhaps matches TRBD1 (6 bases). V was cut by 3 bases and J by 0 bases, with 20 bases left in between. The CDR3 is 18 amino acids. Germline CDR1 and CDR2: MGHDK and SYGVNS. The CDR3 protein is CASSEDRGNGFSNYGYTF. In nucleotides, the CDR3 is TGTGCCAGCAGTGAGGACAGAGGGAATGGATTTTCTAACTATGGCTACACCTTC.

The V and J genes are TRBV24-1 and TRBJ2-1; TRBD2 matches at 8 bases. CDR1 and CDR2 (germline): KGHDR, SFDVKD. This CDR3 has 13 amino acids. Trimming took 5 bases from V and 9 from J; bases not matched to a gene: 5. This chain's CDR3 is CATSALAGTEQFF. The CDR3, as DNA: TGTGCCACCAGTGCCCTAGCGGGTACTGAGCAGTTCTTC.